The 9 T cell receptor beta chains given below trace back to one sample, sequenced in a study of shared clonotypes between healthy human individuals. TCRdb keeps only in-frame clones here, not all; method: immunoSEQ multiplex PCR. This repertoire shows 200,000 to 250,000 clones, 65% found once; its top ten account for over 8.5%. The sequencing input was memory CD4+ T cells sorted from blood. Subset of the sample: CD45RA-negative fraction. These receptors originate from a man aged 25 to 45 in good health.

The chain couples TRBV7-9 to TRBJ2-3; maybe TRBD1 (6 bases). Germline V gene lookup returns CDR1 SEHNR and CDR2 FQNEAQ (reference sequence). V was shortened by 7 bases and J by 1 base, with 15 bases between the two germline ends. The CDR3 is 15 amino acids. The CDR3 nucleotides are TGTGCCAGCACCAAGGGGGATGGGGGCACAGATACGCAGTATTTT. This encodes CASTKGDGGTDTQYF.

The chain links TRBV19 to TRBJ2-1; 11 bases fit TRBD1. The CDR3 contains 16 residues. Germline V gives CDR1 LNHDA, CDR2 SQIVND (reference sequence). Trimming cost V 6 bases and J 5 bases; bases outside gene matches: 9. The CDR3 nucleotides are TGTGCCAGTAGAGCCCCCGGACAGGGGGCGAACAATGAGCAGTTCTTC. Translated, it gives CASRAPGQGANNEQFF.

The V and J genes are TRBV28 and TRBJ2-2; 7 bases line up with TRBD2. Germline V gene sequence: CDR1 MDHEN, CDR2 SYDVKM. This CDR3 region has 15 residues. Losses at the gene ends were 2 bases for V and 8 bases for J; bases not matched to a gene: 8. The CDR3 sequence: CASSLGGRMSGELFF. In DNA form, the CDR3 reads TGTGCCAGCAGTTTAGGCGGGAGAATGTCGGGGGAGCTGTTTTTT.

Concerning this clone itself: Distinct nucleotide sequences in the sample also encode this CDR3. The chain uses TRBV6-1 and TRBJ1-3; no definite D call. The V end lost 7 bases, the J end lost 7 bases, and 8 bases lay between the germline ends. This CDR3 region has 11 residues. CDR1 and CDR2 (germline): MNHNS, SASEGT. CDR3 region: CASTLGNTIYF. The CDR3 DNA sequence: TGTGCCAGCACACTTGGGAACACCATATATTTT.

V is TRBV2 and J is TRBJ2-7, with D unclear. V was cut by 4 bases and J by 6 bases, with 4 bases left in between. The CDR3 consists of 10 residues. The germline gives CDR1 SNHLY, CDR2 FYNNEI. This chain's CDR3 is CASSGFEQYF. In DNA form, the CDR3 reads TGTGCCAGCAGTGGCTTCGAGCAGTACTTC.

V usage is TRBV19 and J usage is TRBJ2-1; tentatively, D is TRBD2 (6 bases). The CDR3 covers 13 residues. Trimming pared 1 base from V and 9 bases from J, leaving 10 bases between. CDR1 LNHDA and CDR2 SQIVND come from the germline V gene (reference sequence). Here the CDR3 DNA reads TGTGCCAGTAGTATAGGACTAGACTTTGAGCAGTTCTTC. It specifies CASSIGLDFEQFF.

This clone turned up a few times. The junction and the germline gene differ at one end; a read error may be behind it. The CDR3 DNA reads TGTGCCAGCAGCCCCACAGGGTTCCAAGAGGCCCAGTACTTC. Protein: CASSPTGFQEAQYF. This chain connects TRBV7-3 to TRBJ2-5; possibly TRBD1 for D (6 bases). Germline-derived CDR1 and CDR2 are SGHTA and FQGTGA. CDR3 length equals 14 residues.

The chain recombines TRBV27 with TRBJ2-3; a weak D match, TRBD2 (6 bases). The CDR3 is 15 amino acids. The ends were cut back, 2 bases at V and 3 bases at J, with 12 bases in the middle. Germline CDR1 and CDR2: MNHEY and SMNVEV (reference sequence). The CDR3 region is CASSLGAGRTDTQYF. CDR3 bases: TGTGCCAGCAGTTTAGGGGCGGGAAGGACAGATACGCAGTATTTT.

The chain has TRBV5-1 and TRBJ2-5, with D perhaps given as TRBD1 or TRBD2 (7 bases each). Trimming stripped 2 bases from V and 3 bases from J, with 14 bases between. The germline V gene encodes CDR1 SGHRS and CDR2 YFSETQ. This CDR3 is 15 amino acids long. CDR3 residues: CASSLQGTTEETQYF. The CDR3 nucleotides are TGCGCCAGCAGCTTACAGGGGACTACTGAAGAGACCCAGTACTTC.